What follows is one T cell receptor (beta chain) and its context. Its antigen is not known. The data were produced by immunoSEQ multiplex PCR, yet TCRdb's version contains in-frame clones alone and is incomplete. The top ten clones hold roughly 20% of a sample with 75,000 to 80,000 clones, 88% of them seen once. The sample originates from a study of T cells in localized non-small cell lung cancer. Findings of the study overall: It remains possible that heterogeneity exists, since only one tumor region was sequenced.

This sequence was found in a woman between 35 and 75 years old with stage I squamous cell lung carcinoma. The sample here was peripheral blood, taken before any cancer treatment.

The CDR3 DNA is TGTGCCAGCAGTGAATATGGGCAACGGGGGGAAAAACTGTTTTTT. It is translated as CASSEYGQRGEKLFF. The chain combines TRBV6-1 with TRBJ1-4, with D tentatively TRBD1 (5 bases). CDR1 and CDR2 from the germline V gene are MNHNS and SASEGT. The CDR3 sequence is 15 residues long. V lost 2 bases and J 8 bases, leaving 15 bases between the germline ends.